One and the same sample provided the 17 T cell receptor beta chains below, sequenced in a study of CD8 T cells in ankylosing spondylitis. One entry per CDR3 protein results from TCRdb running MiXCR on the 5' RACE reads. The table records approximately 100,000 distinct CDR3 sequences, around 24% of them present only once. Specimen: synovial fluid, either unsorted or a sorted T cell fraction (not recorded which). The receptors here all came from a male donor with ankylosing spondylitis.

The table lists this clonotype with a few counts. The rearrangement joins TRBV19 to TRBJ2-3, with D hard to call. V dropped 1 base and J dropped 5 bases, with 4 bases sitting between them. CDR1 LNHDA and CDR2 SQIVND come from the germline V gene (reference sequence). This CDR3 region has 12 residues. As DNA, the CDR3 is TGTGCCAGTAGTATAGGTCGAGATACGCAGTATTTT. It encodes CASSIGRDTQYF.

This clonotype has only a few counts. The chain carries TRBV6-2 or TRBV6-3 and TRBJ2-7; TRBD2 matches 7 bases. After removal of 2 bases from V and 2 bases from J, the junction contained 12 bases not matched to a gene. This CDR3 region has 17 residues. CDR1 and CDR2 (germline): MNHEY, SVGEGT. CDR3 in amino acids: CASSYELWREIPYEQYF. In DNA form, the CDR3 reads TGTGCCAGCAGTTACGAATTGTGGCGGGAGATCCCCTACGAGCAGTACTTC.

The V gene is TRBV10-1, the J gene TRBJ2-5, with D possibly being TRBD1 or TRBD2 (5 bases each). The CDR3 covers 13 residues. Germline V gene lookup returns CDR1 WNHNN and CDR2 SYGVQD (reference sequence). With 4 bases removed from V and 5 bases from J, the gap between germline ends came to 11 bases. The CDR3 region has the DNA TGCGCCAGCAGTGCGGAATGGGGGGAGACCCAGTACTTC. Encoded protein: CASSAEWGETQYF.

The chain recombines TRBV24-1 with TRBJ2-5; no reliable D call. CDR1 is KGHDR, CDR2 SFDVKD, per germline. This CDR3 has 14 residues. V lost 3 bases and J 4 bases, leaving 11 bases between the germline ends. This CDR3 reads CATSDPAPRETQYF. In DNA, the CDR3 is TGTGCCACCAGTGATCCGGCCCCTCGAGAGACCCAGTACTTC.

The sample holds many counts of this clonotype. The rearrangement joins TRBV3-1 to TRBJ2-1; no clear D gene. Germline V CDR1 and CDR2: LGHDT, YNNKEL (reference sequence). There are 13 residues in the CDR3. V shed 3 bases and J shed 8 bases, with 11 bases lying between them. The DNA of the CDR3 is TGTGCCAGCAGCCACCAAATTCGCCATGAGCAGTTCTTC. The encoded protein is CASSHQIRHEQFF.

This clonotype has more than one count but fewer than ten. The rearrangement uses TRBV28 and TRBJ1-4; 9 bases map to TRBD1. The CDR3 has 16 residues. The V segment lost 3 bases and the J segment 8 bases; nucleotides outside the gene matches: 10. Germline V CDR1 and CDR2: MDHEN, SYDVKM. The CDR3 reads CASSLPGTGLEEKLFF. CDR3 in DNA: TGTGCCAGCAGTTTGCCCGGGACAGGGTTGGAGGAAAAACTGTTTTTT.

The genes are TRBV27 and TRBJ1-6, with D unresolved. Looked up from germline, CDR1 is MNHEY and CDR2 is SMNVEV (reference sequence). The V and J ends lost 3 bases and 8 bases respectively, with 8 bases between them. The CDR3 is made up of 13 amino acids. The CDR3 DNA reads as TGTGCCAGCAGTTTTAACTCCCATTCACCCCTCCACTTT. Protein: CASSFNSHSPLHF.

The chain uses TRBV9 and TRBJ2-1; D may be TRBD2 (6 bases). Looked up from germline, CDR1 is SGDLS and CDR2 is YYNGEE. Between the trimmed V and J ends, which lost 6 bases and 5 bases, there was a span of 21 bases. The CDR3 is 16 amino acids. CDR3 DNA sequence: TGTGCCAGCATGTGGAGGGATCAAGCTTATAACAATGAGCAGTTCTTC. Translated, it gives CASMWRDQAYNNEQFF.

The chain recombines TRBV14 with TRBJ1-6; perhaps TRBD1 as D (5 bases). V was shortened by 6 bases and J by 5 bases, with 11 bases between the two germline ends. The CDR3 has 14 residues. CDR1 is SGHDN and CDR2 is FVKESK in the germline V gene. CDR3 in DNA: TGTGCCAGCAGTTTCAGACAGAATAATTCACCCCTCCACTTT. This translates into CASSFRQNNSPLHF. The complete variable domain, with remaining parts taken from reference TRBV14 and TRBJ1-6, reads EAGVTQFPSHSVIEKGQTVTLRCDPISGHDNLYWYRRVMGKEIKFLLHFVKESKQDESGMPNNRFLAERTGGTYSTLKVQPAELEDSGVYFCASSFRQNNSPLHFGNGTRLTVT.

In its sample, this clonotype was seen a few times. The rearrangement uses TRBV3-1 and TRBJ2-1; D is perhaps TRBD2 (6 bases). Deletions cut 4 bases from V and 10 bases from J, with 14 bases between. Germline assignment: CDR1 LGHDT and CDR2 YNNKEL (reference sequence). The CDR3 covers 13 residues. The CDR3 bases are TGTGCCAGCAGCCCTAGACTAGGCCTGGAGCAGTTCTTC. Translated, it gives CASSPRLGLEQFF.

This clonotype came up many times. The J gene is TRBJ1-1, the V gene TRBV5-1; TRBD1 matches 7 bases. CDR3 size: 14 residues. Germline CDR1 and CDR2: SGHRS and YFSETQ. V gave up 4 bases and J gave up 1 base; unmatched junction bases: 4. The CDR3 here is CASSPGTENTEAFF. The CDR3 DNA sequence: TGCGCCAGCAGCCCCGGGACAGAGAACACTGAAGCTTTCTTT. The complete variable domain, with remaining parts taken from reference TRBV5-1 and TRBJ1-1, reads KAGVTQTPRYLIKTRGQQVTLSCSPISGHRSVSWYQQTPGQGLQFLFEYFSETQRNKGNFPGRFSGRQFSNSRSEMNVSTLELGDSALYLCASSPGTENTEAFFGQGTRLTVV.

The CDR3 here is CASSYFSNTGELFF. Here the CDR3 DNA reads TGTGCCAGCAGTTACTTCTCTAACACCGGGGAGCTGTTTTTT. J is TRBJ2-2 and V is TRBV6-5; D not certain. V lost 1 base, J lost 2 bases, and 5 bases lay in between. Germline V lookup: CDR1 MNHEY, CDR2 SVGAGI. The CDR3 is made up of 14 amino acids.

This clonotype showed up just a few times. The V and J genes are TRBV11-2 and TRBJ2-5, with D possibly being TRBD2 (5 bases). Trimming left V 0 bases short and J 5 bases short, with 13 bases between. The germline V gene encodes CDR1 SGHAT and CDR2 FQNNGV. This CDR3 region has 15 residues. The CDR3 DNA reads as TGTGCCAGCAGCTTAGATACGCCGGGGAAGGAGACCCAGTACTTC. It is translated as CASSLDTPGKETQYF.

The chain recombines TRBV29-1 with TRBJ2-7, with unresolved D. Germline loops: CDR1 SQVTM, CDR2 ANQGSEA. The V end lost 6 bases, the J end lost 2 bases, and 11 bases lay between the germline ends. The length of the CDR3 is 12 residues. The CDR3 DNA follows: TGCAGCGTGGGAAATATGGCCTACGAGCAGTACTTC. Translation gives CSVGNMAYEQYF.

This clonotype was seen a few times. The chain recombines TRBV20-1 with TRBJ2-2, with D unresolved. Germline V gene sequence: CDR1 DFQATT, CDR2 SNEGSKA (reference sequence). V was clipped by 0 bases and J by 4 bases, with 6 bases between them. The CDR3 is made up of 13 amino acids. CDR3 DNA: TGCAGTGCTAGAGATTACAGCACCGGGGAGCTGTTTTTT. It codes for CSARDYSTGELFF.

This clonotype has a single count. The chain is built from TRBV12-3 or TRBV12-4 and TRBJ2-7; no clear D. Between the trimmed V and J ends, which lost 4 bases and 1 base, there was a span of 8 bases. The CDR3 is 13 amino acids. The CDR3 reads CASSSGRSYEQYV. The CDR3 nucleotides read TGTGCCAGCAGTTCCGGGCGATCCTACGAGCAGTACGTC.

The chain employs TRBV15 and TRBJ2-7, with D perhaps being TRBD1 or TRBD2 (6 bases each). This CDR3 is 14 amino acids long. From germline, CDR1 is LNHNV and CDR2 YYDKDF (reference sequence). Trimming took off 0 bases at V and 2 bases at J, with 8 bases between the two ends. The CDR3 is CATSREGGPYEQYF. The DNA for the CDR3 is TGTGCCACCAGCAGAGAAGGGGGGCCCTACGAGCAGTACTTC.